The clone carrying this T cell receptor beta chain was counted a single time. Its matching antigen is unknown. This CDR3 is 15 amino acids long. Per the germline V gene, CDR1 is SGHTA and CDR2 is FQGTGA. The junction had 5 bases not matched to a gene; V was cut back by 5 bases and J by 4 bases. After template switching added a universal primer site, the resulting cDNA carried unique molecular identifiers. MiXCR, run by TCRdb on the 5' RACE reads, gives a single entry per CDR3 protein. This table has hundreds of thousands of distinct CDR3 sequences, around a tenth appearing once. This entry belongs to a study of identical twins. General observations from the study: Sequences that were beta out-of-frame showed weaker excess twin sharing. Out-of-frame alpha sequences shared by twins showed excess low generation probability. Insertions were fewer in abundant cord blood beta clonotypes, whereas memory repertoires showed none of this pattern.

This chain joins TRBV7-3 and TRBJ2-7; 13 bases agree with TRBD2. This TCR came from a woman aged 18-29 years in good health. Sequences were obtained from memory (CD45RO+) T cells sorted from blood. The CDR3 loop reads CASSKTSGGPYEQYF. The CDR3 DNA is TGTGCCAGCAGCAAGACTAGCGGGGGGCCTTACGAGCAGTACTTC.